One and the same sample provided the 21 T cell receptor beta chains below, sequenced in a study of T cell responses to AZD1222 COVID-19 vaccine. Repertoires were generated with immunoSEQ multiplex PCR, while TCRdb's copy carries only in-frame clones and drops some. The sample includes 95,000 to 110,000 clones, 90% of them seen just once. This specimen consisted of peripheral blood, obtained on day 0 of AZD1222 vaccination. These receptors all stem from an adult in good health.

The rearrangement links TRBV5-4 to TRBJ2-5; D call uncertain. Germline CDR1 is SGHNT and CDR2 is YYREEE (reference sequence). There are 13 residues in the CDR3. Trimming removed 2 bases from V and 5 bases from J, with 10 bases in between. CDR3 nucleotides: TGTGCCAGCAGCTTATCGCCCCTGGAGACCCAGTACTTC. Its protein product is CASSLSPLETQYF. The variable domain in full, with the rest retrieved from reference TRBV5-4 and TRBJ2-5, is ETGVTQSPTHLIKTRGQQVTLRCSSQSGHNTVSWYQQALGQGPQFIFQYYREEENGRGNFPPRFSGLQFPNYSSELNVNALELDDSALYLCASSLSPLETQYFGPGTRLLVL.

The V call is TRBV19, the J call TRBJ1-2, with 9 nucleotides matching TRBD1. With V trimmed by 2 bases and J by 3 bases, 4 bases remained unmatched. Germline CDR1 is LNHDA and CDR2 is SQIVND (reference sequence). This CDR3 is 15 amino acids long. The CDR3 coding sequence is TGTGCCAGTAGTATATGGGGACAGGGAGACTATGGCTACACCTTC. Its translation is CASSIWGQGDYGYTF. Supplemented by reference TRBV19 and TRBJ1-2, the full variable domain reads DGGITQSPKYLFRKEGQNVTLSCEQNLNHDAMYWYRQDPGQGLRLIYYSQIVNDFQKGDIAEGYSVSREKKESFPLTVTSAQKNPTAFYLCASSIWGQGDYGYTFGSGTRLTVV.

The chain recombines TRBV25-1 with TRBJ2-7; maybe TRBD1 (6 bases). Germline assignment: CDR1 MGHDK and CDR2 SYGVNS. CDR3 length: 15 amino acids. The V end lost 4 bases, the J end lost 2 bases, and 15 bases lay between the germline ends. The CDR3: CASSAYRQDTYEQYF. The DNA for the CDR3 is TGTGCCAGCAGTGCATACCGACAGGACACCTACGAGCAGTACTTC.

The rearrangement links TRBV18 to TRBJ2-7; 7 positions match TRBD1. The CDR3 is made up of 15 amino acids. CDR1 is KGHSH and CDR2 is LQKENI in the germline V gene. The junction had 9 bases not matched to a gene; V was cut back by 6 bases and J by 1 base. CDR3 sequence (DNA): TGTGCCAGCTCGCCCCCGTCCAGGGGGTCCTACGAGCAGTACTTC. Protein: CASSPPSRGSYEQYF.

The rearrangement joins TRBV5-1 to TRBJ1-1; 7 nucleotides match TRBD1. Trimming at V came to 3 bases and at J to 1 base, leaving 6 bases not matched to a gene. Germline CDR1 is SGHRS and CDR2 is YFSETQ. The CDR3 spans 15 residues. The CDR3 loop reads CASSSARGQNTEAFF. The CDR3 coding sequence is TGCGCCAGCAGCTCCGCGAGGGGGCAGAACACTGAAGCTTTCTTT.

The rearrangement links TRBV27 to TRBJ2-2; perhaps D is TRBD1 or TRBD2 (5 bases each). Trimming cost V 5 bases and J 7 bases, with 14 bases left between them. The CDR3 sequence is 14 residues long. The germline V gene has CDR1 MNHEY and CDR2 SMNVEV (reference sequence). The DNA for the CDR3 is TGTGCCAGCAGTACAGCCGGGACCCGCGGGGAGCTGTTTTTT. It translates to CASSTAGTRGELFF.

This sequence joins TRBV6-5 and TRBJ1-2; no reliable D call. CDR3 length: 12 amino acids. The germline V and J ends were trimmed by 7 bases and 8 bases, with 14 bases remaining between them. Per germline, CDR1 MNHEY and CDR2 SVGAGI. Written as DNA, the CDR3 is TGTGCCAGCACCCCCCGGGGTCCCGGCTACACCTTC. This codes for CASTPRGPGYTF.

The J gene is TRBJ2-4, the V gene TRBV10-1; D is uncertain. The CDR3 covers 14 residues. V was shortened by 0 bases and J by 5 bases, with 8 bases between the two germline ends. Germline V gene sequence: CDR1 WNHNN, CDR2 SYGVQD (reference sequence). The CDR3 sequence: CASSESTDQNIQYF. The CDR3 DNA sequence: TGCGCCAGCAGTGAGTCGACGGACCAAAACATTCAGTACTTC.

This chain connects TRBV20-1 to TRBJ2-1; D not resolved. Germline V gene sequence: CDR1 DFQATT, CDR2 SNEGSKA (reference sequence). The CDR3 covers 11 residues. Trimming stripped 2 bases from V and 5 bases from J, with 4 bases between. The CDR3 spells CSARPDNEQFF. CDR3 DNA sequence: TGCAGTGCTAGACCGGACAATGAGCAGTTCTTC.

The gene calls are TRBV30 and TRBJ1-1, with D uncertain. The CDR3 runs 12 residues. V was shortened by 2 bases and J by 4 bases, with 8 bases between the two germline ends. Germline lookup yields CDR1 GTSNPN and CDR2 SVGIG (reference sequence). CDR3: CAWSRMGTEAFF. The CDR3 bases are TGTGCCTGGAGTAGGATGGGCACTGAAGCTTTCTTT.

This sequence joins TRBV6-1 and TRBJ1-5, with 9 bases identical to TRBD1. V lost 3 bases to trimming and J lost 6 bases; unmatched junction nucleotides: 3. CDR3 length: 14 residues. The germline CDR1 and CDR2 sequences are MNHNS and SASEGT. In nucleotides, the CDR3 is TGTGCCAGCAGTGAGGGACAGGGTTTTCAGCCCCAGCATTTT. Protein: CASSEGQGFQPQHF.

This clone was seen only once. V is TRBV7-6 and J is TRBJ1-1, with D maybe TRBD1 (5 bases). The V gene lost 2 bases and the J gene lost 3 bases, with 10 bases spanning the gap. CDR3 length: 14 residues. Per germline, CDR1 SGHVS and CDR2 FNYEAQ. CDR3 protein: CASSLSEGYTEAFF. CDR3 nucleotide sequence: TGTGCCAGCAGCTTATCTGAGGGGTACACTGAAGCTTTCTTT.

The chain uses TRBV7-6 and TRBJ2-7; 9 nucleotides match TRBD1. Germline V gene sequence: CDR1 SGHVS, CDR2 FNYEAQ. The CDR3 is 13 amino acids. V lost 4 bases to trimming and J lost 5 bases; unmatched junction nucleotides: 3. Here the CDR3 DNA reads TGTGCCAGCAGCTGGGACAGGGAGGACGAGCAGTACTTC. Protein sequence: CASSWDREDEQYF.

This clone has only one observation. The chain recombines TRBV9 with TRBJ2-1, with D perhaps matching TRBD1 (5 bases). CDR1 and CDR2 (germline): SGDLS, YYNGEE. The length of the CDR3 is 15 residues. Trimming took off 3 bases at V and 1 base at J, with 11 bases between the two ends. CDR3 sequence reads: CASSEGARSYNEQFF. CDR3 coding DNA: TGTGCCAGCAGCGAAGGGGCCCGATCCTACAATGAGCAGTTCTTC. Full variable domain (outside the CDR3, taken from reference TRBV9 and TRBJ2-1): DSGVTQTPKHLITATGQRVTLRCSPRSGDLSVYWYQQSLDQGLQFLIQYYNGEERAKGNILERFSAQQFPDLHSELNLSSLELGDSALYFCASSEGARSYNEQFFGPGTRLTVL.

The J gene is TRBJ1-2, the V gene TRBV6-5, with D perhaps matching TRBD1 (5 bases). Germline V gene sequence: CDR1 MNHEY, CDR2 SVGAGI. The CDR3 is 12 amino acids. Trimming shortened V by 8 bases and J by 7 bases, and 14 bases separated the two germline ends. In DNA form, the CDR3 reads TGTGCCAGCGTAGGGGCGGGTCTTGGCTACACCTTC. Amino acid sequence: CASVGAGLGYTF.

Turning to this clone: In the same sample, other DNA sequences code for this CDR3. The chain recombines TRBV7-8 with TRBJ1-5; tentatively, D is TRBD1 (5 bases). V was clipped by 1 base and J by 3 bases, with 10 bases between them. Per germline, CDR1 SGHVS and CDR2 FQNEAQ. The CDR3 spans 15 residues. CDR3 amino acids: CASSLGGFPNQPQHF. In DNA, the CDR3 is TGTGCCAGCAGCTTAGGGGGGTTCCCCAATCAGCCCCAGCATTTT.

The chain joins TRBV10-2 to TRBJ2-7, with D unclear. The germline V and J ends were trimmed by 8 bases and 2 bases, with 7 bases remaining between them. The CDR3 is made up of 11 amino acids. Germline lookup yields CDR1 WSHSY and CDR2 SAAADI. CDR3 loop: CASGEAYEQYF. CDR3 DNA: TGCGCCAGCGGGGAAGCCTACGAGCAGTACTTC.

This chain uses TRBV11-2 with TRBJ2-1; 14 nucleotides line up with TRBD2. V lost 5 bases to trimming and J lost 10 bases; unmatched junction nucleotides: 13. This CDR3 contains 17 residues. Germline CDR1 is SGHAT and CDR2 is FQNNGV. CDR3 sequence (DNA): TGTGCCAGCAGCCGGCTTCGACTAGCGGGGGGGCAGAAAGAGCAGTTCTTC. This codes for CASSRLRLAGGQKEQFF.

The rearrangement uses TRBV15 and TRBJ1-2; D may be TRBD1 (6 bases). V lost 5 bases to trimming and J lost 6 bases, with 13 bases between them. The CDR3 has 13 residues. Per germline, CDR1 LNHNV and CDR2 YYDKDF (reference sequence). DNA for the CDR3: TGTGCCACCAGCGCGACAGGTCGTAATGGCTACACCTTC. This sequence encodes CATSATGRNGYTF.

This rearrangement joins TRBV12-5 to TRBJ1-5; a possible D gene is TRBD1 (6 bases). This CDR3 region has 16 residues. Trimming took 2 bases from V and 2 from J, leaving 13 bases between them. Germline-derived CDR1 and CDR2 are LGHNT and FRNRAP. The CDR3 sequence: CASGLTPTGGNQPQHF. As DNA, the CDR3 is TGTGCTAGTGGTTTGACCCCGACAGGAGGCAATCAGCCCCAGCATTTT.

The genes are TRBV19 and TRBJ2-7, with 7 bases matching TRBD1. Losses at the gene ends were 3 bases for V and 6 bases for J; bases not matched to a gene: 5. The CDR3 runs to 13 residues. Germline CDR1 is LNHDA and CDR2 is SQIVND (reference sequence). The CDR3 nucleotides are TGTGCCAGTAGTATTGGGGCAGGGGGCGAGCAGTACTTC. Its translation is CASSIGAGGEQYF.